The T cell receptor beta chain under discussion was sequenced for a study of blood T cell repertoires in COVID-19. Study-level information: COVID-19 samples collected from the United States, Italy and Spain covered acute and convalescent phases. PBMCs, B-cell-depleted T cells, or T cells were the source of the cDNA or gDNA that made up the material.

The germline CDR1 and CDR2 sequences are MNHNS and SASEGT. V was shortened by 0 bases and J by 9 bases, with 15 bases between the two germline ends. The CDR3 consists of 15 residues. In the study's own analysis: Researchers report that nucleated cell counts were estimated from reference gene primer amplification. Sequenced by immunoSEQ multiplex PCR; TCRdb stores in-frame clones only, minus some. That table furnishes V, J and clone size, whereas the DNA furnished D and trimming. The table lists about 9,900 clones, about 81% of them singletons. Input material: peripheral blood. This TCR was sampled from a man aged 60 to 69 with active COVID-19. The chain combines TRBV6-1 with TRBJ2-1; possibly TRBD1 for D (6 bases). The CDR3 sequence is CASSEAYRVLGEQFF. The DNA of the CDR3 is TGTGCCAGCAGTGAAGCCTACAGGGTTTTGGGTGAGCAGTTCTTC.